A selection of T cell receptor beta chains follows, all from one sample in a study of T cells of healthy individuals. MiXCR, applied by TCRdb to the 5' RACE reads, yields one record per CDR3 protein. The repertoire includes about 41,000 distinct CDR3 sequences, approximately 4.5% of them detected once, and under 10% sits in the top ten. These receptors were obtained from a human donor in good health. Both conserved end residues are part of each CDR3. The D gene is left open where the match is weak. Clone size, where shown, is once, few, many, or a class for clones that have expanded.

v_call: TRBV4-3
cdr3_length: 14
j_call: TRBJ2-7
d_call: NA
clone_size: many
cdr3_aa: CASSQDPRGYEQYF
cdr3_nt: TGCGCCAGCAGCCAAGATCCCAGGGGCTACGAGCAGTACTTC

v_call: TRBV2
cdr3_length: 13
j_call: TRBJ2-6
d_call: NA
clone_size: NA
cdr3_aa: CASRGARANVLTF
cdr3_nt: TGTGCCAGCCGGGGTGCGAGGGCCAACGTCCTGACTTTC

v_call: TRBV29-1
cdr3_length: 14
j_call: TRBJ1-1
d_call: NA
clone_size: NA
cdr3_aa: CSVAYDYMNTEAFF
cdr3_nt: TGCAGCGTTGCTTACGATTACATGAACACTGAAGCTTTCTTT

v_call: TRBV7-8
cdr3_length: 18
j_call: TRBJ1-2
d_call: NA
clone_size: many
cdr3_aa: CASSLGGTGWRPNYGYTF
cdr3_nt: TGTGCCAGCAGCTTAGGGGGAACAGGGTGGCGGCCAAACTATGGCTACACCTTC

v_call: TRBV20-1
cdr3_length: 18
j_call: TRBJ2-1
d_call: NA
clone_size: many
cdr3_aa: CSAQPLPGALSSYNEQFF
cdr3_nt: TGCAGTGCCCAGCCCCTCCCCGGGGCCCTTAGCTCCTACAATGAGCAGTTCTTC

v_call: TRBV7-6
cdr3_length: 17
j_call: TRBJ1-1
d_call: TRBD1
clone_size: many
cdr3_aa: CASSLAGGVTGGTEAFF
cdr3_nt: TGTGCCAGCAGCTTAGCAGGGGGCGTCACTGGGGGCACTGAAGCTTTCTTT

v_call: TRBV20-1
cdr3_length: 16
j_call: TRBJ2-7
d_call: TRBD2
clone_size: NA
cdr3_aa: CSARSGLALTTYEQYF
cdr3_nt: TGCAGTGCTAGATCGGGACTAGCGCTTACTACCTACGAGCAGTACTTC

v_call: TRBV5-6
cdr3_length: 14
j_call: TRBJ2-5
d_call: NA
clone_size: many
cdr3_aa: CASSVEVSAETQYF
cdr3_nt: TGTGCCAGCAGCGTGGAAGTTAGCGCAGAGACCCAGTACTTC

v_call: TRBV29-1
cdr3_length: 13
j_call: TRBJ1-2
d_call: TRBD1
clone_size: many
cdr3_aa: CSVGGDRAGGYTF
cdr3_nt: TGCAGCGTTGGCGGTGACAGGGCGGGTGGCTACACCTTC

v_call: TRBV4-1
cdr3_length: 12
j_call: TRBJ2-7
d_call: TRBD2
clone_size: many
cdr3_aa: CASSPGGREQYF
cdr3_nt: TGCGCCAGCAGCCCGGGAGGGCGCGAGCAGTACTTC

v_call: TRBV2
cdr3_length: 14
j_call: TRBJ1-3
d_call: NA
clone_size: few
cdr3_aa: CASKQQGEGNTIYF
cdr3_nt: TGTGCCAGCAAACAACAGGGAGAGGGAAACACCATATATTTT

v_call: TRBV7-9
cdr3_length: 15
j_call: TRBJ1-2
d_call: NA
clone_size: many
cdr3_aa: CASSLETRLYYGYTF
cdr3_nt: TGTGCCAGCAGCCTAGAAACGCGCCTCTACTATGGCTACACCTTC

v_call: TRBV7-8
cdr3_length: 15
j_call: TRBJ1-5
d_call: TRBD1
clone_size: many
cdr3_aa: CASSRRQGQDQPQHF
cdr3_nt: TGTGCCAGCAGCCGAAGACAGGGACAAGATCAGCCCCAGCATTTT

v_call: TRBV20-1
cdr3_length: 16
j_call: TRBJ1-2
d_call: NA
clone_size: many
cdr3_aa: CSALNRRENTNYGYTF
cdr3_nt: TGCAGTGCCCTCAATCGTCGGGAAAACACTAACTATGGCTACACCTTC

v_call: TRBV3-1
cdr3_length: 16
j_call: TRBJ2-6
d_call: TRBD1
clone_size: many
cdr3_aa: CASSHYRGAGANVLTF
cdr3_nt: TGTGCCAGCAGCCACTACAGGGGGGCTGGGGCCAACGTCCTGACTTTC

v_call: TRBV2
cdr3_length: 15
j_call: TRBJ1-5
d_call: TRBD1
clone_size: few
cdr3_aa: CASSGWTGPNQPQHF
cdr3_nt: TGTGCCAGCAGTGGTTGGACAGGACCCAATCAGCCCCAGCATTTT

v_call: TRBV20-1
cdr3_length: 16
j_call: TRBJ1-5
d_call: TRBD1
clone_size: many
cdr3_aa: CSAAGTGATRNQPQHF
cdr3_nt: TGCAGTGCAGCCGGGACAGGGGCGACTAGGAATCAGCCCCAGCATTTT

v_call: TRBV5-1
cdr3_length: 13
j_call: TRBJ2-5
d_call: NA
clone_size: many
cdr3_aa: CASSLSGQETQYF
cdr3_nt: TGCGCCAGCAGCTTGTCGGGACAAGAGACCCAGTACTTC

v_call: TRBV6-5
cdr3_length: 13
j_call: TRBJ2-7
d_call: NA
clone_size: many
cdr3_aa: CASSYFGADEQYF
cdr3_nt: TGTGCCAGCAGTTACTTCGGGGCGGACGAGCAGTACTTC

v_call: TRBV11-2
cdr3_length: 15
j_call: TRBJ2-2
d_call: TRBD2
clone_size: NA
cdr3_aa: CASSLSGSPTGELFF
cdr3_nt: TGTGCCAGCAGCCTTAGCGGGAGCCCCACCGGGGAGCTGTTTTTT

v_call: TRBV3-1
cdr3_length: 15
j_call: TRBJ2-3
d_call: TRBD2
clone_size: NA
cdr3_aa: CASSRTSGGAATQYF
cdr3_nt: TGTGCCAGCAGCCGGACTAGCGGGGGGGCAGCTACGCAGTATTTT

v_call: TRBV5-1
cdr3_length: 15
j_call: TRBJ2-5
d_call: NA
clone_size: once
cdr3_aa: CASRRNIGVGETQYF
cdr3_nt: TGCGCCAGCAGACGGAATATCGGGGTGGGAGAGACCCAGTACTTC

v_call: TRBV5-1
cdr3_length: 13
j_call: TRBJ2-5
d_call: NA
clone_size: medium-sized
cdr3_aa: CASSLRPQETQYF
cdr3_nt: TGCGCCAGCAGCTTGAGGCCCCAAGAGACCCAGTACTTC

v_call: TRBV7-3
cdr3_length: 15
j_call: TRBJ2-7
d_call: NA
clone_size: many
cdr3_aa: CASSLFGTLSYEQYF
cdr3_nt: TGTGCCAGCAGCTTATTCGGAACTCTATCCTACGAGCAGTACTTC

v_call: TRBV20-1
cdr3_length: 15
j_call: TRBJ2-7
d_call: NA
clone_size: few
cdr3_aa: CSALPLVGTAYEQYF
cdr3_nt: TGCAGTGCTCTCCCTCTCGTCGGGACCGCCTACGAGCAGTACTTC

v_call: TRBV12-3/TRBV12-4
cdr3_length: 15
j_call: TRBJ2-5
d_call: NA
clone_size: NA
cdr3_aa: CASSFRRREEETQYF
cdr3_nt: TGTGCCAGCAGTTTTCGGCGGCGCGAGGAAGAGACCCAGTACTTC

v_call: TRBV11-2
cdr3_length: 13
j_call: TRBJ1-2
d_call: NA
clone_size: many
cdr3_aa: CASSGPYDYGYTF
cdr3_nt: TGTGCCAGCAGCGGGCCCTACGACTATGGCTACACCTTC

v_call: TRBV12-3/TRBV12-4
cdr3_length: 16
j_call: TRBJ2-1
d_call: NA
clone_size: few
cdr3_aa: CASSLDSGRRMGEQFF
cdr3_nt: TGTGCCAGCAGTTTAGACTCTGGACGGAGGATGGGGGAGCAGTTCTTC

v_call: TRBV10-1
cdr3_length: 14
j_call: TRBJ1-6
d_call: NA
clone_size: many
cdr3_aa: CASSEAGRNSPLHF
cdr3_nt: TGCGCCAGCAGTGAGGCCGGTAGAAATTCACCCCTCCACTTT

v_call: TRBV28
cdr3_length: 14
j_call: TRBJ2-7
d_call: NA
clone_size: NA
cdr3_aa: CASSSNRGGYEQYF
cdr3_nt: TGTGCCAGCAGTTCTAATAGGGGGGGATACGAGCAGTACTTC

v_call: TRBV29-1
cdr3_length: 16
j_call: TRBJ2-4
d_call: TRBD2
clone_size: NA
cdr3_aa: CSVELAGGLAKNIQYF
cdr3_nt: TGCAGCGTTGAACTAGCGGGGGGGTTAGCCAAAAACATTCAGTACTTC

v_call: TRBV24-1
cdr3_length: 14
j_call: TRBJ2-7
d_call: NA
clone_size: many
cdr3_aa: CATKSGGLAYEQYF
cdr3_nt: TGTGCCACCAAATCCGGGGGCCTCGCCTACGAGCAGTACTTC

v_call: TRBV12-3/TRBV12-4
cdr3_length: 13
j_call: TRBJ2-1
d_call: NA
clone_size: NA
cdr3_aa: CASSLLRKDEQFF
cdr3_nt: TGTGCCAGCAGTTTACTAAGGAAGGATGAGCAGTTCTTC